This T cell receptor beta chain comes out of a study of shared clonotypes between healthy human individuals. With 0 bases removed from V and 2 bases from J, the gap between germline ends came to 8 bases. This CDR3 region has 15 residues. The germline V gene encodes CDR1 SGHRS and CDR2 YFSETQ. About this clone itself: The identical CDR3 is also encoded by other nucleotide sequences in the sample.

It was into CD45RA+ naive and CD45RA-negative memory subsets that the CD4+ cells were split. Produced via immunoSEQ multiplex PCR; TCRdb's table is partial and in-frame only. The repertoire has roughly 220,000 clones, about 65% of them found once; the top ten carry 11%. Input material: memory CD4+ T cells sorted from blood. Stated subset: CD45RA-negative fraction. The TCR was taken from a man aged 25 to 40 in good health. The gene calls are TRBV5-1 and TRBJ2-2; D remains ambiguous. CDR3 in DNA: TGCGCCAGCAGCTTGGGACGGGCTAACACCGGGGAGCTGTTTTTT. It yields the protein CASSLGRANTGELFF.